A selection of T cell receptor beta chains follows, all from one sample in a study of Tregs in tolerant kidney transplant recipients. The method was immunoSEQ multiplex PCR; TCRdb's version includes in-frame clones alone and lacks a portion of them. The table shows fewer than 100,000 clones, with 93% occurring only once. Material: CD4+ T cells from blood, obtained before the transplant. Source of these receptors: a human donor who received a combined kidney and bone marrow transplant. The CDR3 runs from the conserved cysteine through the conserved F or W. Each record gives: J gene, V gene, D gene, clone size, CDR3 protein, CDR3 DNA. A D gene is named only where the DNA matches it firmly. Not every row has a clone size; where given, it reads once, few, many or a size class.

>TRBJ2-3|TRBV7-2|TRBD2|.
CASSLNAGGRDTQYF
TGTGCCAGCAGCTTAAATGCGGGGGGCCGAGATACGCAGTATTTT
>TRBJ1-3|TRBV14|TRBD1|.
CASSTGGSGNTIYF
TGTGCCAGCTCAACAGGGGGCTCTGGAAACACCATATATTTT
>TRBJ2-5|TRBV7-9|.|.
CASSLAGARETQYF
TGTGCCAGCAGCTTAGCAGGGGCCAGGGAGACCCAGTACTTC
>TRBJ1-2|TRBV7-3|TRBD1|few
CASSTGPNYGYTF
TGTGCCAGCTCGACAGGGCCGAACTATGGCTACACCTTC
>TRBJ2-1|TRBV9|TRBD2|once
CASSVAEREGYNEQFF
TGTGCCAGCAGCGTAGCTGAGCGGGAGGGATACAATGAGCAGTTCTTC
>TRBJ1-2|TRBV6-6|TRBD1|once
CASSYSDRAYGYTF
TGTGCCAGCAGTTACTCGGACAGGGCTTATGGCTACACCTTC
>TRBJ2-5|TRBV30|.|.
CAWSSRGETQYF
TGTGCCTGGAGTAGCAGGGGAGAGACCCAGTACTTC
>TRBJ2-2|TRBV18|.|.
CASSPRVWNTGELFF
TGTGCCAGCTCGCCCAGGGTTTGGAACACCGGGGAGCTGTTTTTT
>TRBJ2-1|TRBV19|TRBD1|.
CASSIVGTGISSEQFF
TGTGCCAGTAGTATAGTGGGGACAGGGATCTCAAGTGAGCAGTTCTTC
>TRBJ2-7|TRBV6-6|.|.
CASSYSAEQYF
TGTGCCAGCAGTTACTCGGCTGAGCAGTACTTC
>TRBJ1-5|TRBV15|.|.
CATSIVSNQPQHF
TGTGCCACCAGCATAGTCAGCAATCAGCCCCAGCATTTT
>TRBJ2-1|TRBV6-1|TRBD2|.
CASSAPPAGGARAEQFF
TGTGCCAGCAGTGCCCCCCCAGCGGGAGGAGCGCGGGCTGAGCAGTTCTTC
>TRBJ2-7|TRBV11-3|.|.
CASSLRGQLYEQYF
TGTGCCAGCAGCTTACGGGGACAACTCTACGAGCAGTACTTC
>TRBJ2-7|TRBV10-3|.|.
CAIMGGYEQYF
TGTGCCATCATGGGAGGATACGAGCAGTACTTC
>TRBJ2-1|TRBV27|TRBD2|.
CASSPSSGSVYNEQFF
TGTGCCAGCAGTCCCTCTAGCGGGAGCGTCTACAATGAGCAGTTCTTC
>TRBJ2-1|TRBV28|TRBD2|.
CASSQKGLAGEGLYNEQFF
TGTGCCAGCAGCCAAAAGGGACTAGCGGGGGAGGGGCTCTACAATGAGCAGTTCTTC
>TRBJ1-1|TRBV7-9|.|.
CASSLRFPDGEAFF
TGTGCCAGCAGCTTACGTTTTCCAGATGGTGAAGCTTTCTTT
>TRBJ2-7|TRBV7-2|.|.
CASSRPEDHEQYF
TGTGCCAGCAGCCGCCCGGAGGACCACGAGCAGTACTTC
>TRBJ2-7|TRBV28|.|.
CASSFGTQYEQYF
TGTGCCAGCAGTTTTGGGACACAGTACGAGCAGTACTTC
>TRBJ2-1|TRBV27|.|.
CASSFAGVVLNEQFF
TGTGCCAGCAGTTTTGCAGGGGTAGTACTCAATGAGCAGTTCTTC